The 19 T cell receptor beta chains in this list originate from one sample, sequenced in a study of blood T cell repertoires in COVID-19. The table came from immunoSEQ multiplex PCR; TCRdb's copy has only in-frame clones and leaves some out. This sample has around 300,000 clones; approximately 90% occur once, and the top ten carry around 3%. The sequenced sample was PBMCs or T cells enriched from blood (not recorded which). These receptors originate from a woman in her 50s who had recovered from COVID-19.

The CDR3 loop is CASRRDGSSYEQYF. CDR3 in DNA: TGTGCCAGCCGCCGGGATGGGTCTTCCTACGAGCAGTACTTC. The rearrangement joins TRBV7-2 to TRBJ2-7; D perhaps matches TRBD2 (5 bases). The CDR3 is 14 amino acids. The germline V gene encodes CDR1 SGHTA and CDR2 FQGNSA. V was shortened by 8 bases and J by 1 base, with 15 bases between the two germline ends.

The J gene is TRBJ1-1, the V gene TRBV6-5; 9 positions agree with TRBD1. Germline lookup yields CDR1 MNHEY and CDR2 SVGAGI. V shed 4 bases and J 4 bases; nucleotides not matched to a gene: 4. CDR3 size: 14 residues. The CDR3 DNA sequence: TGTGCCAGCAGTTGGGGGGGACAGGGCACTGAAGCTTTCTTT. This sequence encodes CASSWGGQGTEAFF.

V usage is TRBV27 and J usage is TRBJ1-2; 8 bases agree with TRBD1. V lost 2 bases and J lost 3; bases outside the gene matches: 8. Germline CDR1 is MNHEY and CDR2 is SMNVEV (reference sequence). CDR3 length: 16 amino acids. The CDR3 region has the DNA TGTGCCAGCAGTTTAACCGGACAGGGAGGCGACTATGGCTACACCTTC. This translates into CASSLTGQGGDYGYTF.

V usage is TRBV29-1 and J usage is TRBJ2-7; tentatively, D is TRBD1 (6 bases). V was clipped by 0 bases and J by 3 bases, with 9 bases between them. The germline V gene encodes CDR1 SQVTM and CDR2 ANQGSEA. The CDR3 spans 13 residues. CDR3 sequence: CSVEEKQGYEQYF. The CDR3 nucleotides are TGCAGCGTTGAAGAAAAACAGGGCTACGAGCAGTACTTC.

The chain is built from TRBV6-5 and TRBJ2-4; D ambiguous. The CDR3 is 15 amino acids. Trimming pared 2 bases from V and 3 bases from J, leaving 11 bases between. Germline-derived CDR1 and CDR2 are MNHEY and SVGAGI. The CDR3 is CASSYEYRSKNIQYF. The CDR3, as DNA: TGTGCCAGCAGTTACGAGTACCGGAGCAAAAACATTCAGTACTTC.

This clone came up once. This chain links TRBV5-5 with TRBJ1-5, with D perhaps matching TRBD1 (5 bases). The CDR3 sequence is 17 residues long. V lost 4 bases to trimming and J lost 8 bases, with 25 bases between them. Germline lookup yields CDR1 SGHKS and CDR2 YYEKEE (reference sequence). CDR3 protein: CASSVIESVGGWKPQHF. CDR3 nucleotides: TGTGCCAGCAGCGTCATCGAGTCGGTGGGGGGGTGGAAGCCCCAGCATTTT.

DNA for the CDR3: TGTGCCAGCTCACCAGGGTTAAGACAGGAGTCCTATGGCTACACCTTC. The encoded protein is CASSPGLRQESYGYTF. The gene calls are TRBV18 and TRBJ1-2, with D possibly TRBD1 on 6 matching bases. The CDR3 length is 16 residues. CDR1 KGHSH and CDR2 LQKENI come from the germline V gene. The V end was cut by 2 bases, the J end by 4 bases, with 17 bases between.

CDR3 bases: TGTGCCAGCACCGGGAATAATTCACCCCTCCACTTT. This sequence encodes CASTGNNSPLHF. V is TRBV6-5 and J is TRBJ1-6; D call uncertain. V was pared by 7 bases and J by 5 bases, with 6 bases between. The CDR3 runs to 12 residues. Germline lookup yields CDR1 MNHEY and CDR2 SVGAGI.

The rearrangement links TRBV7-9 to TRBJ1-6; a weak D match, TRBD1 (6 bases). The CDR3 is made up of 16 amino acids. Trimming stripped 5 bases from V and 6 bases from J, with 17 bases between. Germline V gene data show CDR1 as SEHNR and CDR2 as FQNEAQ (reference sequence). The CDR3 here is CASSPQGQGINSPLHF. The CDR3 DNA sequence: TGTGCCAGCAGCCCCCAGGGGCAGGGTATTAATTCACCCCTCCACTTT.

The chain recombines TRBV7-6 with TRBJ2-7, with D tentatively TRBD2 (5 bases). V was trimmed by 1 base and J by 2 bases, leaving 18 bases between them. Germline assignment: CDR1 SGHVS and CDR2 FNYEAQ. The CDR3 extends over 17 amino acids. CDR3 sequence reads: CASSLENARGQTYEQYF. CDR3 in DNA: TGTGCCAGCAGCTTAGAAAATGCCCGCGGGCAAACCTACGAGCAGTACTTC.

The DNA for the CDR3 is TGTGCCAGCAGTTTCTCTACCGGGACTGAAGCTTTCTTT. This sequence encodes CASSFSTGTEAFF. This rearrangement joins TRBV25-1 to TRBJ1-1; D is unresolved. Germline V lookup: CDR1 MGHDK, CDR2 SYGVNS. The CDR3 consists of 13 residues. V shed 5 bases and J shed 5 bases, with 12 bases lying between them.

The chain combines TRBV4-2 with TRBJ2-2; 8 nucleotides align to TRBD2. This CDR3 is built from 16 residues. CDR1 and CDR2 from the germline V gene are LGHNA and YNFKEQ. The trim removed 5 bases at V and 4 bases at J, leaving 9 bases unmatched. The CDR3 nucleotides are TGTGCCAGCAGCAGACAACTAGCGGTATCCACCGGGGAGCTGTTTTTT. It is translated as CASSRQLAVSTGELFF.

The chain employs TRBV3-1 (or the pseudogene TRBV3-2) and TRBJ2-1; 7 bases map to TRBD2. The CDR3 loop spans 14 amino acids. Losses at the gene ends were 3 bases for V and 8 bases for J; bases not matched to a gene: 7. CDR1 is LGHDT, CDR2 YNNKEL, per germline (reference sequence). CDR3 nucleotides: TGTGCCAGCAGCCACAGCCGAACTAGCGATGAGCAGTTCTTC. The encoded protein is CASSHSRTSDEQFF.

This chain joins TRBV6-8 and TRBJ1-4, with D possibly TRBD1 on 5 matching bases. Germline CDR1 reads MNHGY; CDR2 reads SAAAGT. This CDR3 is built from 14 residues. Trimming pared 4 bases from V and 1 base from J, leaving 7 bases between. CDR3 region: CASSCGGTNEKLFF. Written as DNA, the CDR3 is TGTGCCAGCAGTTGCGGGGGAACTAATGAAAAACTGTTTTTT.

The V gene is TRBV9, the J gene TRBJ2-5; no definite D call. This CDR3 comprises 15 residues. CDR1 and CDR2 from the germline V gene are SGDLS and YYNGEE. Trimming took off 1 base at V and 6 bases at J, with 16 bases between the two ends. As DNA, the CDR3 is TGTGCCAGCAGCGTATCCAGCGTCCGAAACCAGACCCAGTACTTC. It specifies CASSVSSVRNQTQYF.

The V gene is TRBV9, the J gene TRBJ1-1; D perhaps matches TRBD1 (5 bases). This CDR3 is built from 15 residues. Per the germline V gene, CDR1 is SGDLS and CDR2 is YYNGEE. Deletions cut 3 bases from V and 1 base from J, with 13 bases between. CDR3 residues: CASSEGSRGNTEAFF. The CDR3 bases are TGTGCCAGCAGCGAAGGCAGTAGGGGGAACACTGAAGCTTTCTTT.

This clone was picked up one time. V and J are TRBV7-2 and TRBJ1-1; D uncertain. Between the trimmed V and J ends, which lost 2 bases and 3 bases, there was a span of 10 bases. Germline V lookup: CDR1 SGHTA, CDR2 FQGNSA. This CDR3 region has 14 residues. This CDR3 is CASSLQGRDTEAFF. The CDR3 coding sequence is TGTGCCAGCAGCTTACAAGGGAGGGACACTGAAGCTTTCTTT.

The V and J genes are TRBV11-2 and TRBJ1-2; D unclear. CDR3 size: 17 residues. The V and J ends lost 1 base and 0 bases respectively, with 15 bases between them. The germline V gene has CDR1 SGHAT and CDR2 FQNNGV. The CDR3 sequence is CASSLGLTLTANYGYTF. In nucleotides, the CDR3 is TGTGCCAGCAGCTTAGGCCTAACCTTAACAGCTAACTATGGCTACACCTTC.

The chain uses TRBV7-2 and TRBJ1-2; D uncertain. V lost 5 bases, J lost 1 base, and 11 bases lay in between. Germline V CDR1 and CDR2: SGHTA, FQGNSA. This CDR3 has 14 amino acids. Here the CDR3 reads CASSAYGDNYGYTF. In DNA form, the CDR3 reads TGTGCCAGCAGCGCTTACGGAGATAACTATGGCTACACCTTC. Complete variable domain (other parts from reference TRBV7-2 and TRBJ1-2): GAGVSQSPSNKVTEKGKDVELRCDPISGHTALYWYRQSLGQGLEFLIYFQGNSAPDKSGLPSDRFSAERTGGSVSTLTIQRTQQEDSAVYLCASSAYGDNYGYTFGSGTRLTVV.